Each of the 13 T cell receptor beta chains below was sequenced from the same sample in a study of blood T cell repertoires in COVID-19 (dated by TCRdb to about 2020). Receptors were amplified or captured by the immunoSEQ multiplex PCR assay. As stored in TCRdb, this immuneACCESS dataset retains in-frame rearrangements with V and J assigned. A fraction of the clones does not appear; measured against another copy, unresolved V genes explain less than half of the discrepancy, and the remainder lacks a known reason. For this sample there are 25,000 to 30,000 clones; around 90% appear just once. Together, the top ten hold 4.9% of the sample. Sample: peripheral blood. Receptors originate from a man between 65 and 85 years old with active COVID-19.

V is TRBV30 and J is TRBJ1-1; 7 bases match TRBD1. Germline-derived CDR1 and CDR2 are GTSNPN and SVGIG (reference sequence). The CDR3 spans 12 residues. Germline trimming cut 0 bases from V and 6 bases from J; bases unmatched to any gene: 1. The CDR3 is CAWSVQGAEAFF. DNA of the CDR3: TGTGCCTGGAGTGTCCAGGGGGCTGAAGCTTTCTTT.

V usage is TRBV5-1 and J usage is TRBJ2-7, with D tentatively TRBD1 (5 bases). V was cut by 3 bases and J by 7 bases, with 20 bases left in between. Germline V gene data show CDR1 as SGHRS and CDR2 as YFSETQ. The CDR3 spans 15 residues. In nucleotides, the CDR3 is TGCGCCAGCAGCTCCAGGGCAGGGATGACGGATGAGCAGTACTTC. Translating it yields CASSSRAGMTDEQYF.

The chain couples TRBV6-1 to TRBJ2-3; perhaps TRBD1 as D (6 bases). Germline CDR1 is MNHNS and CDR2 is SASEGT. The V gene lost 3 bases and the J gene lost 1 base, with 14 bases spanning the gap. The CDR3 covers 16 residues. CDR3 protein: CASSEIQGRGTDTQYF. The CDR3 coding sequence is TGTGCCAGCAGTGAGATACAGGGACGGGGCACAGATACGCAGTATTTT.

This sequence joins TRBV24-1 and TRBJ1-2, with D maybe TRBD1 (5 bases). The CDR3 runs 15 residues. Germline loops: CDR1 KGHDR, CDR2 SFDVKD. V lost 2 bases to trimming and J lost 9 bases, with 18 bases between them. The DNA for the CDR3 is TGTGCCACCAGTGATTCCGCCGGCCAGGGTAGAAGCTACACCTTC. It specifies CATSDSAGQGRSYTF.

This chain connects TRBV27 to TRBJ2-2, with 8 bases lining up with TRBD2. CDR1 is MNHEY, CDR2 SMNVEV, per germline (reference sequence). V lost 3 bases, J lost 3 bases, and 0 bases stayed unmatched. This CDR3 is built from 14 residues. As DNA, the CDR3 is TGTGCCAGCAGTTTCGGGAGGGACACCGGGGAGCTGTTTTTT. Translating gives CASSFGRDTGELFF.

The chain carries TRBV27 and TRBJ2-7; the match to TRBD1 covers 8 bases. Germline lookup yields CDR1 MNHEY and CDR2 SMNVEV (reference sequence). Germline trimming cut 5 bases from V and 3 bases from J; bases unmatched to any gene: 3. The CDR3 consists of 13 residues. This chain's CDR3 is CASSPGQGYEQYF. CDR3 in DNA: TGTGCCAGCAGTCCTGGACAGGGCTACGAGCAGTACTTC.

This chain joins TRBV4-3 and TRBJ2-7; 7 bases fit TRBD1. The CDR3 runs 17 residues. Germline loops: CDR1 LGHNA, CDR2 YSLEER. J gave up 0 bases and V 1 base, and 9 bases lay outside the gene matches. CDR3 coding DNA: TGCGCCAGCAGCCAAGGGCTCGACAGGGCCCTCTCCTACGAGCAGTACTTC. Amino acid sequence: CASSQGLDRALSYEQYF.

V is TRBV5-4 and J is TRBJ1-1; a possible D gene is TRBD1 (6 bases). Germline V gives CDR1 SGHNT, CDR2 YYREEE (reference sequence). The CDR3 extends over 14 amino acids. V was clipped by 0 bases and J by 5 bases, with 11 bases between them. CDR3 bases: TGTGCCAGCAGCTTGGGAGGGGGAAAGACTGAAGCTTTCTTT. Its translation: CASSLGGGKTEAFF.

The chain has TRBV6-6 and TRBJ2-1, with D uncertain. The ends were cut back, 0 bases at V and 4 bases at J, with 7 bases in the middle. From germline, CDR1 is MNHNY and CDR2 SVGAGI (reference sequence). The CDR3 loop spans 14 amino acids. The CDR3 reads CASSYSRVYNEQFF. DNA of the CDR3: TGTGCCAGCAGTTACTCTCGGGTTTACAATGAGCAGTTCTTC.

The rearrangement uses TRBV4-1 and TRBJ1-5, with TRBD1 matching 8 bases. V was pared by 3 bases and J by 7 bases, with 8 bases of the junction left unmatched. CDR3 length: 15 amino acids. The germline V gene has CDR1 MGHRA and CDR2 YSYEKL. DNA of the CDR3: TGCGCCAGCAGCCAGACAGGGGTTTGGGGCCAGCCCCAGCATTTT. As protein: CASSQTGVWGQPQHF.

The V call is TRBV9, the J call TRBJ2-3; maybe TRBD2 (5 bases). Germline CDR1 reads SGDLS; CDR2 reads YYNGEE. V gave up 4 bases and J gave up 3 bases, with 12 bases separating them. The CDR3 covers 14 residues. Here the CDR3 reads CASSLSGETDTQYF. CDR3 in DNA: TGTGCCAGCAGCTTATCCGGGGAGACAGATACGCAGTATTTT.

CDR3 protein: CASSSGQGGTDTQYF. CDR3 in DNA: TGTGCCAGCAGCTCGGGACAGGGCGGCACAGATACGCAGTATTTT. The rearrangement joins TRBV11-3 to TRBJ2-3; 9 bases map to TRBD1. The CDR3 contains 15 residues. Germline V lookup: CDR1 SGHNT, CDR2 YENEEA. Trimming removed 4 bases from V and 1 base from J; junction bases left unmatched: 3.

The rearrangement uses TRBV7-2 and TRBJ2-3; TRBD2 matches 8 bases. Germline V CDR1 and CDR2: SGHTA, FQGNSA. The J segment lost 1 base and the V segment lost 0 bases, leaving 0 bases of the junction unmatched. CDR3 size: 15 residues. Here the CDR3 reads CASSLASGGTDTQYF. DNA for the CDR3: TGTGCCAGCAGCTTAGCTAGCGGGGGCACAGATACGCAGTATTTT.